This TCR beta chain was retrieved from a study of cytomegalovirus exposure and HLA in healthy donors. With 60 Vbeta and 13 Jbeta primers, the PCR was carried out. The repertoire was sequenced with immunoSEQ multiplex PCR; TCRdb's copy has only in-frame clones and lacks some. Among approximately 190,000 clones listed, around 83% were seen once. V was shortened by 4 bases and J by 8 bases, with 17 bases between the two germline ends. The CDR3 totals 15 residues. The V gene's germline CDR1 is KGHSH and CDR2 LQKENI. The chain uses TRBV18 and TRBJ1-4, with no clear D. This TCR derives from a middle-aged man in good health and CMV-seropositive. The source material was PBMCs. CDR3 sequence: CASSLITGIEEKLFF. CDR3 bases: TGTGCCAGCTCACTCATTACGGGTATTGAGGAAAAACTGTTTTTT.